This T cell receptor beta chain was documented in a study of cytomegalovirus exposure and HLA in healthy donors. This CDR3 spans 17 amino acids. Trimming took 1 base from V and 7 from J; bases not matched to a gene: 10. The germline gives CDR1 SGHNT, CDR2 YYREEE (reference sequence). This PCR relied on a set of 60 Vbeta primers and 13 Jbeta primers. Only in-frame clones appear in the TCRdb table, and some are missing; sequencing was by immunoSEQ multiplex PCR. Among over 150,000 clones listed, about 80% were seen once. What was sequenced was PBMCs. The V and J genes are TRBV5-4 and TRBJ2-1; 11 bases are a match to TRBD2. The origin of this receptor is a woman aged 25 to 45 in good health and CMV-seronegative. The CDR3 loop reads CASSLMGSGGAGNEQFF. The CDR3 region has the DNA TGTGCCAGCAGCTTGATGGGTAGCGGGGGGGCCGGGAATGAGCAGTTCTTC.